The 30 T cell receptor beta chains below come from one sample, sequenced in a study of T cell changes during pregnancy in multiple sclerosis. Using immunoSEQ multiplex PCR, the repertoire was profiled, and TCRdb retains in-frame clones only, with some absent. The sample includes 50,000 to 55,000 clones, 92% of them seen just once. The source material was CD4+ T cells from peripheral blood mononuclear cells, sampled after pregnancy. The receptors derive from a female donor with multiple sclerosis, enrolled in a pregnancy study.

The gene calls are TRBV27 and TRBJ1-5, with D perhaps TRBD1 (5 bases). Trimming stripped 4 bases from V and 4 bases from J, with 8 bases between. Germline CDR1 is MNHEY and CDR2 is SMNVEV (reference sequence). The CDR3 totals 13 residues. CDR3 in amino acids: CASSSGGNQPQHF. CDR3 nucleotide sequence: TGTGCCAGCAGTTCCGGGGGGAATCAGCCCCAGCATTTT.

In this sample, this clone turned up once. This chain uses TRBV19 with TRBJ2-5; TRBD1 agrees at 9 bases. V was pared by 6 bases and J by 4 bases, with 9 bases of the junction left unmatched. The length of the CDR3 is 15 residues. Germline values: CDR1 LNHDA, CDR2 SQIVND (reference sequence). The CDR3 coding sequence is TGTGCCAGTAGAACCGGGACAGGGCCTTTAGAGACCCAGTACTTC. This translates into CASRTGTGPLETQYF.

The rearrangement joins TRBV19 to TRBJ2-5; 8 positions match TRBD2. The CDR3 covers 15 residues. Germline V gene lookup returns CDR1 LNHDA and CDR2 SQIVND (reference sequence). The V and J ends lost 1 base and 5 bases, in that order; junction bases with no gene match: 6. CDR3 loop: CASSIGGGRGETQYF. The DNA of the CDR3 is TGTGCCAGTAGTATAGGCGGGGGGCGTGGGGAGACCCAGTACTTC.

This rearrangement joins TRBV27 to TRBJ1-2, with 9 bases matching TRBD1. The CDR3 is 17 amino acids. Germline trimming cut 5 bases from V and 4 bases from J; bases unmatched to any gene: 14. Germline CDR1 is MNHEY and CDR2 is SMNVEV (reference sequence). The CDR3 DNA is TGTGCCAGCAGTAGAGAACCCCCGGGACAGGGTGCCTATGGCTACACCTTC. Its translation is CASSREPPGQGAYGYTF.

This chain joins TRBV6-5 and TRBJ1-2; tentatively, D is TRBD1 (5 bases). Germline V gene data show CDR1 as MNHEY and CDR2 as SVGAGI. With 1 base removed from V and 7 bases from J, the gap between germline ends came to 10 bases. CDR3 length: 13 amino acids. CDR3 nucleotides: TGTGCCAGCAGTTACTTTTCCACAGGTGGCTACACCTTC. Translation: CASSYFSTGGYTF.

The rearrangement uses TRBV7-2 and TRBJ1-5; D may be TRBD1 (5 bases). Germline V CDR1 and CDR2: SGHTA, FQGNSA. The CDR3 totals 15 residues. V gave up 2 bases and J gave up 2 bases, with 10 bases separating them. Here the CDR3 reads CASSLMTGGNQPQHF. CDR3 nucleotides: TGTGCCAGCAGCTTAATGACGGGGGGCAATCAGCCCCAGCATTTT.

The rearrangement joins TRBV7-8 to TRBJ2-5; 8 bases are shared with TRBD2. The CDR3 is made up of 17 amino acids. Per germline, CDR1 SGHVS and CDR2 FQNEAQ. J lost 5 bases, V lost 1 base, and 12 bases had no gene match. The DNA for the CDR3 is TGTGCCAGCAGCTTAGGCCTACGTAGCTCGGGGGGGGAGACCCAGTACTTC. Amino acids: CASSLGLRSSGGETQYF.

Written as DNA, the CDR3 is TGTGCCTGGAGGTCCCAGGGGAGTCAGCCCCAGCATTTT. Translation gives CAWRSQGSQPQHF. This chain connects TRBV30 to TRBJ1-5, with a tentative D call TRBD1 (6 bases). Trimming removed 3 bases from V and 6 bases from J, with 12 bases in between. CDR1 and CDR2 from the germline V gene are GTSNPN and SVGIG (reference sequence). The CDR3 is 13 residues long.

V and J are TRBV30 and TRBJ1-5; TRBD1 is a possible D gene (5 bases). The CDR3 has 15 residues. In germline, CDR1 is GTSNPN, CDR2 SVGIG (reference sequence). V was pared by 1 base and J by 4 bases, with 14 bases between. This CDR3 reads CAWSERTTLNQPQHF. CDR3 nucleotides: TGTGCCTGGAGTGAACGGACAACCCTAAATCAGCCCCAGCATTTT.

The V gene is TRBV6-1, the J gene TRBJ2-1, with TRBD1 matching over 9 bases. The CDR3 runs 15 residues. Germline V gene data show CDR1 as MNHNS and CDR2 as SASEGT. With 6 bases clipped from V and 8 bases from J, the junction kept 11 bases outside the gene matches. Written as DNA, the CDR3 is TGTGCCAGCAGGGTCCGGGACAGGGACTGGGATGAGCAGTTCTTC. Translation: CASRVRDRDWDEQFF.

The J gene is TRBJ2-7, the V gene TRBV6-1, with D possibly matching TRBD1 (5 bases). The CDR3 is 13 amino acids. V was trimmed by 7 bases and J by 1 base, leaving 11 bases between them. Germline V gene lookup returns CDR1 MNHNS and CDR2 SASEGT. Here the CDR3 reads CASNSGNSYEQYF. The CDR3 DNA is TGTGCCAGCAATTCAGGGAATTCCTACGAGCAGTACTTC.

The chain combines TRBV5-1 with TRBJ2-7; TRBD2 might be the D (6 bases). CDR3 length: 14 residues. Germline CDR1 is SGHRS and CDR2 is YFSETQ. The V end lost 0 bases, the J end lost 3 bases, and 10 bases lay between the germline ends. CDR3: CASSLASEYYEQYF. As DNA, the CDR3 is TGCGCCAGCAGCTTGGCTAGCGAGTACTACGAGCAGTACTTC.

This rearrangement joins TRBV14 to TRBJ2-1; perhaps TRBD2 as D (5 bases). Germline CDR1 SGHDN, CDR2 FVKESK. V was pared by 1 base and J by 0 bases, with 10 bases between. The CDR3 length is 16 residues. DNA for the CDR3: TGTGCCAGCAGCCAAGCCGGACTGGTCTCCTACAATGAGCAGTTCTTC. Amino acids: CASSQAGLVSYNEQFF.

This clone was seen once. The chain couples TRBV19 to TRBJ1-5; 8 nucleotides match TRBD1. CDR3 size: 16 residues. The junction had 11 bases not matched to a gene; V was cut back by 3 bases and J by 7 bases. In germline, CDR1 is LNHDA, CDR2 SQIVND (reference sequence). CDR3 sequence reads: CASSIPGQGARQPQHF. CDR3 DNA sequence: TGTGCCAGTAGTATTCCGGGCCAGGGGGCGCGACAGCCCCAGCATTTT.

The rearrangement links TRBV6-1 to TRBJ2-7, with TRBD2 matching 7 bases. CDR3 length: 14 residues. The germline V gene encodes CDR1 MNHNS and CDR2 SASEGT. With 6 bases clipped from V and 0 bases from J, the junction kept 5 bases outside the gene matches. CDR3 sequence reads: CASRSVAGSYEQYF. The DNA of the CDR3 is TGTGCCAGCAGGTCGGTAGCGGGCTCCTACGAGCAGTACTTC.

The chain carries TRBV5-4 and TRBJ2-2; TRBD1 matches at 10 bases. The CDR3 is 17 amino acids. V lost 5 bases and J lost 6; bases outside the gene matches: 13. The germline V gene has CDR1 SGHNT and CDR2 YYREEE (reference sequence). CDR3 coding DNA: TGTGCCAGCAGTACTGCAGGGACAGGGGTTTTGGCCGGGGAGCTGTTTTTT. Encoded protein: CASSTAGTGVLAGELFF.

In regard to this clone: Other DNA sequences from this sample encode an identical CDR3 as well. The V gene is TRBV5-1, the J gene TRBJ2-5; 8 bases agree with TRBD1. Unmatched junction bases numbered 3, after V lost 0 bases and J lost 2 bases. From germline, CDR1 is SGHRS and CDR2 YFSETQ. The CDR3 runs 15 residues. The CDR3 region has the DNA TGCGCCAGCAGCTTGGCAAGGACAGGGCAAGAGACCCAGTACTTC. Amino acids: CASSLARTGQETQYF.

The gene calls are TRBV7-6 and TRBJ1-2, with a weak D call TRBD1 (5 bases). The length of the CDR3 is 17 residues. The V and J ends lost 3 bases and 6 bases respectively, with 23 bases between them. CDR1 SGHVS and CDR2 FNYEAQ come from the germline V gene. CDR3 DNA sequence: TGTGCCAGCAGCTTGGGGCGGGGAATTAGCCAGTTTGATGGCTACACCTTC. It yields the protein CASSLGRGISQFDGYTF.

This chain connects TRBV7-8 to TRBJ2-2; 7 nucleotides align to TRBD1. The CDR3 contains 15 residues. The junction had 7 bases not matched to a gene; V was cut back by 5 bases and J by 4 bases. Germline V CDR1 and CDR2: SGHVS, FQNEAQ. The CDR3: CASSKTGLSTGELFF. CDR3 nucleotides: TGTGCCAGCAGCAAGACAGGGCTTAGCACCGGGGAGCTGTTTTTT.

The chain has TRBV9 and TRBJ2-3, with D hard to call. The germline gives CDR1 SGDLS, CDR2 YYNGEE. This CDR3 is built from 15 residues. The germline V and J ends were trimmed by 7 bases and 1 base, with 16 bases remaining between them. Here the CDR3 reads CASGPTSTRTDTQYF. The CDR3 DNA is TGTGCCAGCGGCCCCACCTCGACACGCACAGATACGCAGTATTTT. The whole variable domain, remainder taken from reference TRBV9 and TRBJ2-3, is DSGVTQTPKHLITATGQRVTLRCSPRSGDLSVYWYQQSLDQGLQFLIQYYNGEERAKGNILERFSAQQFPDLHSELNLSSLELGDSALYFCASGPTSTRTDTQYFGPGTRLTVL.

The rearrangement links TRBV5-4 to TRBJ1-2, with unresolved D. The CDR3 is 14 amino acids. CDR1 is SGHNT and CDR2 is YYREEE in the germline V gene (reference sequence). V was trimmed by 0 bases and J by 1 base, leaving 7 bases between them. The CDR3: CASSLAQLNYGYTF. Written as DNA, the CDR3 is TGTGCCAGCAGCTTGGCCCAACTTAACTATGGCTACACCTTC.

The CDR3 reads CASIDSGSRNIQYF. The CDR3, as DNA: TGTGCCAGCATCGATAGCGGGAGCAGAAACATTCAGTACTTC. The rearrangement links TRBV11-2 to TRBJ2-4; TRBD2 agrees at 9 bases. V gave up 7 bases and J gave up 6 bases; unmatched junction bases: 7. Germline V CDR1 and CDR2: SGHAT, FQNNGV. This CDR3 is 14 amino acids long.

This chain links TRBV19 with TRBJ1-2, with a possible D match to TRBD1 (6 bases). V was cut by 9 bases and J by 2 bases, with 25 bases left in between. The CDR3 has 17 amino acids. The germline V gene encodes CDR1 LNHDA and CDR2 SQIVND (reference sequence). The CDR3, as DNA: TGTGCCAGCCCAAATGTTTGCACAGGGTTCTTAAACTATGGCTACACCTTC. Encoded protein: CASPNVCTGFLNYGYTF.

V usage is TRBV5-1 and J usage is TRBJ2-7; the match to TRBD2 covers 13 bases. The CDR3 extends over 15 amino acids. CDR1 is SGHRS, CDR2 YFSETQ, per germline. Trimming took 2 bases from V and 7 from J; bases not matched to a gene: 6. The CDR3 DNA reads TGCGCCAGCAGCTTTGGACTAGCGGGAGTGGGAGAGCAGTACTTC. Its protein product is CASSFGLAGVGEQYF.

The genes are TRBV5-1 and TRBJ2-5; D remains unclear. The germline CDR1 and CDR2 sequences are SGHRS and YFSETQ. This CDR3 has 13 amino acids. V was pared by 0 bases and J by 3 bases, with 6 bases between. Here the CDR3 DNA reads TGCGCCAGCAGCTTGGGACAAGAAGAGACCCAGTACTTC. It encodes CASSLGQEETQYF.

This rearrangement joins TRBV19 to TRBJ2-7; 7 bases map to TRBD2. Germline CDR1 reads LNHDA; CDR2 reads SQIVND (reference sequence). V lost 6 bases and J lost 3; bases outside the gene matches: 5. There are 13 residues in the CDR3. CDR3 DNA sequence: TGTGCCAGTAGCCGGGACTACCGCTACGAGCAGTACTTC. Amino acid sequence: CASSRDYRYEQYF.

This clone was counted between two and nine times. The V and J genes are TRBV27 and TRBJ2-7; D gene unclear. V was pared by 5 bases and J by 4 bases, with 18 bases between. The CDR3 spans 15 residues. Germline lookup yields CDR1 MNHEY and CDR2 SMNVEV (reference sequence). CDR3 region: CASSVNGFNRYEQYF. The DNA for the CDR3 is TGTGCCAGCAGTGTAAACGGGTTCAACCGGTACGAGCAGTACTTC.

This clone was seen a single time. CDR3 in amino acids: CASSLRTGSSYEQYF. In nucleotides, the CDR3 is TGTGCCAGCAGCCTAAGGACTGGGAGCTCCTACGAGCAGTACTTC. The chain has TRBV7-2 and TRBJ2-7; D is perhaps TRBD2 (5 bases). This CDR3 has 15 amino acids. V lost 5 bases to trimming and J lost 0 bases, with 14 bases between them. Germline-derived CDR1 and CDR2 are SGHTA and FQGNSA.

The chain couples TRBV10-2 to TRBJ1-1; unclear D gene. The CDR3 runs 13 residues. Between the trimmed V and J ends, which lost 6 bases and 5 bases, there was a span of 13 bases. Germline loops: CDR1 WSHSY, CDR2 SAAADI. CDR3 coding DNA: TGCGCCAGCAGAGAGACCACGGGGACTGAAGCTTTCTTT. This encodes CASRETTGTEAFF.

In this sample, this clone turned up once. This chain connects TRBV9 to TRBJ2-2, with TRBD2 matching over 12 bases. The length of the CDR3 is 16 residues. The trim removed 3 bases at V and 9 bases at J, leaving 9 bases unmatched. CDR1 and CDR2 (germline): SGDLS, YYNGEE. CDR3 sequence reads: CASSDSSGRAVRELFF. CDR3 DNA: TGTGCCAGCAGCGACTCTAGCGGGAGGGCCGTTAGGGAGCTGTTTTTT. Full variable domain (remainder filled in from reference TRBV9 and TRBJ2-2): DSGVTQTPKHLITATGQRVTLRCSPRSGDLSVYWYQQSLDQGLQFLIQYYNGEERAKGNILERFSAQQFPDLHSELNLSSLELGDSALYFCASSDSSGRAVRELFFGEGSRLTVL.